The 25 T cell receptor beta chains presented below share a single source sample, sequenced in a study of cytomegalovirus exposure and HLA in healthy donors. The PCR had 60 Vbeta and 13 Jbeta primers. The repertoire was sequenced with immunoSEQ multiplex PCR; TCRdb's copy has only in-frame clones and lacks some. The table records around 80,000 clones, more than 60% of them present only once. Sample: PBMCs. These receptors were obtained from a man younger than 35 in good health and CMV-seropositive.

This clone has a single count. The CDR3 DNA is TGTGCCAGCAGCTCCAACAGGGTGGGGGCCACTGAAGCTTTCTTT. It codes for CASSSNRVGATEAFF. This chain joins TRBV7-9 and TRBJ1-1, with a tentative D call TRBD1 (6 bases). CDR3 length equals 15 residues. Germline CDR1 reads SEHNR; CDR2 reads FQNEAQ (reference sequence). Between the trimmed V and J ends, which lost 4 bases and 4 bases, there was a span of 16 bases. Complete variable domain (other parts from reference TRBV7-9 and TRBJ1-1): DTGVSQNPRHKITKRGQNVTFRCDPISEHNRLYWYRQTLGQGPEFLTYFQNEAQLEKSRLLSDRFSAERPKGSFSTLEIQRTEQGDSAMYLCASSSNRVGATEAFFGQGTRLTVV.

V is TRBV11-2 and J is TRBJ2-1; no definite D call. Germline V gene lookup returns CDR1 SGHAT and CDR2 FQNNGV. The CDR3 runs to 11 residues. V lost 4 bases, J lost 10 bases, and 8 bases lay in between. The CDR3, as DNA: TGTGCCAGCAGCTATTCCGGGGAGCAGTTCTTC. Amino acid sequence: CASSYSGEQFF.

The chain recombines TRBV5-1 with TRBJ2-1, with D perhaps TRBD2 (6 bases). Trimming left V 2 bases short and J 10 bases short, with 16 bases between. From germline, CDR1 is SGHRS and CDR2 YFSETQ. The CDR3 sequence is 14 residues long. The CDR3 region is CASSFGGTSREQFF. In nucleotides, the CDR3 is TGCGCCAGCAGCTTTGGGGGTACTAGCAGAGAGCAGTTCTTC.

The chain recombines TRBV29-1 with TRBJ1-1; D is uncertain. Trimming removed 4 bases at V and 0 bases at J, with 9 bases between. The CDR3 consists of 13 residues. In germline, CDR1 is SQVTM, CDR2 ANQGSEA. CDR3 nucleotides: TGCAGCGTTGTGAGGATGATGAACACTGAAGCTTTCTTT. Translated: CSVVRMMNTEAFF.

This chain joins TRBV18 and TRBJ1-1; possible D gene TRBD1, 6 bases. CDR1 and CDR2 (germline): KGHSH, LQKENI. The V and J ends lost 6 bases and 4 bases respectively, with 15 bases between them. This CDR3 contains 14 residues. CDR3 region: CASSGGGLATEAFF. The CDR3 DNA sequence: TGTGCCAGCTCTGGCGGGGGGCTGGCCACTGAAGCTTTCTTT. Full variable domain (rest looked up from reference TRBV18 and TRBJ1-1): NAGVMQNPRHLVRRRGQEARLRCSPMKGHSHVYWYRQLPEEGLKFMVYLQKENIIDESGMPKERFSAEFPKEGPSILRIQQVVRGDSAAYFCASSGGGLATEAFFGQGTRLTVV.

This clone showed up just a few times. This chain links TRBV2 with TRBJ1-1; the D is unclear. Trimming pared 4 bases from V and 3 bases from J, leaving 3 bases between. The CDR3 sequence is 11 residues long. Germline V gene sequence: CDR1 SNHLY, CDR2 FYNNEI. CDR3 bases: TGTGCCAGCAGTGCGGACACTGAAGCTTTCTTT. Translated: CASSADTEAFF.

The CDR3 here is CASSYSGGGAFEQYF. CDR3 bases: TGTGCCAGCAGTTACTCGGGAGGGGGTGCGTTCGAGCAGTACTTC. The chain has TRBV6-5 and TRBJ2-7; D possibly corresponds to TRBD2 (7 bases). Germline lookup yields CDR1 MNHEY and CDR2 SVGAGI. This CDR3 comprises 15 residues. The V and J ends lost 0 bases and 6 bases respectively, with 15 bases between them.

The CDR3: CASSQDDRGWEKLFF. The CDR3 nucleotides are TGCGCCAGCAGCCAAGACGACAGGGGGTGGGAAAAACTGTTTTTT. J is TRBJ1-4 and V is TRBV4-1, with TRBD1 matching 9 bases. Looked up from germline, CDR1 is MGHRA and CDR2 is YSYEKL. V shed 0 bases and J 8 bases; nucleotides not matched to a gene: 4. The CDR3 loop spans 15 amino acids.

The chain is built from TRBV4-2 and TRBJ2-1; D might be TRBD1 (5 bases). V was cut by 0 bases and J by 2 bases, with 14 bases left in between. Germline V gene lookup returns CDR1 LGHNA and CDR2 YNFKEQ. The length of the CDR3 is 17 residues. The CDR3 region is CASSQDANRGTYNEQFF. The CDR3 DNA is TGTGCCAGCAGCCAAGACGCTAATAGGGGTACCTACAATGAGCAGTTCTTC.

The chain is built from TRBV6-1 and TRBJ1-1; weak D call: TRBD1 (5 bases). Germline V CDR1 and CDR2: MNHNS, SASEGT. Trimming cost V 5 bases and J 1 base, with 11 bases left between them. CDR3 length: 14 amino acids. CDR3 coding DNA: TGTGCCAGCAGTAGCGACAGAGCGAACACTGAAGCTTTCTTT. Its translation: CASSSDRANTEAFF.

The chain is built from TRBV6-5 and TRBJ2-1, with a weak D call TRBD2 (5 bases). In germline, CDR1 is MNHEY, CDR2 SVGAGI. This CDR3 is 13 amino acids long. Trimming took 3 bases from V and 7 from J, leaving 10 bases between them. This CDR3 reads CASSYIGGNEQFF. The CDR3 region has the DNA TGTGCCAGCAGTTATATTGGAGGTAATGAGCAGTTCTTC.

This chain joins TRBV28 and TRBJ2-3; D perhaps matches TRBD1 (5 bases). Trimming took 4 bases from V and 3 from J, leaving 11 bases between them. This CDR3 has 14 residues. Germline V gene sequence: CDR1 MDHEN, CDR2 SYDVKM. This CDR3 is CASSSQTVTDTQYF. The CDR3 DNA reads as TGTGCCAGCAGTTCCCAGACAGTTACAGATACGCAGTATTTT.

This clone showed up just once. The V gene is TRBV6-5, the J gene TRBJ1-1, with D perhaps matching TRBD1 (5 bases). The CDR3 totals 14 residues. V shed 5 bases and J shed 2 bases, with 12 bases lying between them. The germline CDR1 and CDR2 sequences are MNHEY and SVGAGI. CDR3 in DNA: TGTGCCAGCAGTCCCGACAGATCTAACACTGAAGCTTTCTTT. Translating gives CASSPDRSNTEAFF.

This sequence joins TRBV28 and TRBJ2-7; TRBD2 is a possible D gene (5 bases). The CDR3 totals 14 residues. Trimming stripped 3 bases from V and 6 bases from J, with 15 bases between. CDR1 and CDR2 (germline): MDHEN, SYDVKM. The CDR3 coding sequence is TGTGCCAGCAGTTTTAGAGGCAGCGGATTCGAGCAGTACTTC. Its protein is CASSFRGSGFEQYF.

The CDR3 DNA sequence: TGTGCCAGCAGGGCCGGGACAGGGAGTACTGAAGCTTTCTTT. Amino acids: CASRAGTGSTEAFF. The genes are TRBV28 and TRBJ1-1; 9 bases are a match to TRBD1. With V trimmed by 6 bases and J by 5 bases, 7 bases remained unmatched. Germline V gene lookup returns CDR1 MDHEN and CDR2 SYDVKM. This CDR3 region has 14 residues.

This clone appeared a single time. The gene calls are TRBV29-1 and TRBJ1-3; D gene ambiguous. Germline lookup yields CDR1 SQVTM and CDR2 ANQGSEA. There are 11 residues in the CDR3. V was cut by 7 bases and J by 1 base, with 5 bases left in between. CDR3 in amino acids: CSAGSGNTIYF. The DNA for the CDR3 is TGCAGCGCGGGGTCTGGAAACACCATATATTTT.

In its sample, this clone was seen a few times. CDR3 protein: CASSLRDRGPYEQYF. CDR3 sequence (DNA): TGTGCCAGTAGTCTCCGGGACAGGGGGCCCTACGAGCAGTACTTC. V and J are TRBV19 and TRBJ2-7; 12 bases map to TRBD1. The CDR3 is made up of 15 amino acids. CDR1 is LNHDA, CDR2 SQIVND, per germline (reference sequence). The J segment lost 2 bases and the V segment lost 5 bases, leaving 4 bases of the junction unmatched. The variable domain in full, completed from reference TRBV19 and TRBJ2-7, reads DGGITQSPKYLFRKEGQNVTLSCEQNLNHDAMYWYRQDPGQGLRLIYYSQIVNDFQKGDIAEGYSVSREKKESFPLTVTSAQKNPTAFYLCASSLRDRGPYEQYFGPGTRLTVT.

The chain links TRBV4-1 to TRBJ1-1; a possible D gene is TRBD1 (6 bases). CDR1 and CDR2 from the germline V gene are MGHRA and YSYEKL. This CDR3 spans 18 amino acids. The V end lost 1 base, the J end lost 0 bases, and 18 bases lay between the germline ends. In nucleotides, the CDR3 is TGCGCCAGCAGCCAAGTTTTTGGGGGCGCTGGTATGAACACTGAAGCTTTCTTT. Residues: CASSQVFGGAGMNTEAFF.

This rearrangement joins TRBV6-5 to TRBJ2-7; weak D call: TRBD2 (5 bases). Germline V gene data show CDR1 as MNHEY and CDR2 as SVGAGI. The CDR3 contains 15 residues. V was trimmed by 2 bases and J by 2 bases, leaving 13 bases between them. This CDR3 is CASSYNGGFAYEQYF. In DNA form, the CDR3 reads TGTGCCAGCAGTTACAATGGCGGGTTTGCCTACGAGCAGTACTTC.

The chain carries TRBV9 and TRBJ1-1, with TRBD1 matching 9 bases. CDR1 and CDR2 (germline): SGDLS, YYNGEE. V gave up 0 bases and J gave up 4 bases; unmatched junction bases: 4. The CDR3 contains 15 residues. CDR3 nucleotides: TGTGCCAGCAGCGTAGGAGGGACAGGGTCCACTGAAGCTTTCTTT. It codes for CASSVGGTGSTEAFF.

The table lists this clone with a count of one. The V call is TRBV29-1, the J call TRBJ1-1; D is unresolved. This CDR3 is 15 amino acids long. Germline V gene sequence: CDR1 SQVTM, CDR2 ANQGSEA. V was trimmed by 2 bases and J by 1 base, leaving 14 bases between them. CDR3 loop: CSVEREGMGNTEAFF. The DNA for the CDR3 is TGCAGCGTTGAAAGGGAGGGAATGGGGAACACTGAAGCTTTCTTT.

V is TRBV5-6 and J is TRBJ1-5; the D is unclear. The CDR3 loop spans 13 amino acids. Germline V gene sequence: CDR1 SGHDT, CDR2 YYEEEE. V dropped 0 bases and J dropped 4 bases, with 5 bases sitting between them. CDR3 region: CASSLAVNQPQHF. The CDR3 bases are TGTGCCAGCAGCTTGGCTGTTAATCAGCCCCAGCATTTT.

This clone appeared once. The chain recombines TRBV6-5 with TRBJ1-2; perhaps TRBD1 as D (5 bases). V gave up 7 bases and J gave up 2 bases, with 8 bases separating them. The CDR3 is 12 residues long. Germline values: CDR1 MNHEY, CDR2 SVGAGI. CDR3: CASMSGNYGYTF. CDR3 sequence (DNA): TGTGCCAGCATGTCAGGGAACTATGGCTACACCTTC.

The chain uses TRBV9 and TRBJ2-1; TRBD1 is a possible D gene (5 bases). Deletions cut 7 bases from V and 6 bases from J, with 11 bases between. CDR1 SGDLS and CDR2 YYNGEE come from the germline V gene. CDR3 size: 12 residues. This CDR3 reads CASSGWGNEQFF. Here the CDR3 DNA reads TGTGCCAGCTCAGGGTGGGGCAATGAGCAGTTCTTC.

The DNA for the CDR3 is TGTGCCAGCAGTGAAGCGCTAGCACATGAAGCTTTCTTT. It is translated as CASSEALAHEAFF. The V gene is TRBV2, the J gene TRBJ1-1, with no clear D. Germline V gives CDR1 SNHLY, CDR2 FYNNEI. The length of the CDR3 is 13 residues. Between the trimmed V and J ends, which lost 0 bases and 7 bases, there was a span of 9 bases.